This entry lists 3 T cell receptor beta chains sequenced from one sample in a study of PD-1 blockade in classical Hodgkin lymphoma (dated by TCRdb to about 2020). Reading the label with the study, this specimen's time point is: cycle 1 day 1 (C1D1), immediately before nivolumab initiation. Every trial patient had relapsed after autologous stem cell transplantation, and cohorts A, B and C differed in prior brentuximab vedotin exposure. Using a Miltenyi CD4+ T cell isolation kit, CD4+ T cells were purified from thawed PBMCs through magnetic negative selection. Libraries were made using the immunoSEQ multiplex PCR assay. The table was pulled from immuneACCESS by TCRdb, which kept in-frame rearrangements only. Such tables lose some clones; where checked, under half of the loss comes from unresolved V genes, and the rest has no known cause. The sample table shows some 1,900 clones, and roughly 85% are seen once. The top ten clonotypes cover approximately 1.6% of the sample.

Source: CD4+ T cells from blood, taken at baseline. These receptors came from a human donor with classical Hodgkin lymphoma.

As DNA, the CDR3 is TGTGCCAGCAGCCCCGGGACTTATAATGAAAAACTGTTTTTT. Translated, it gives CASSPGTYNEKLFF. The gene calls are TRBV11-2 and TRBJ1-4; tentatively, D is TRBD1 (5 bases). V was clipped by 5 bases and J by 4 bases, with 11 bases between them. CDR1 and CDR2 from the germline V gene are SGHAT and FQNNGV. This CDR3 is 14 amino acids long.

V gene TRBV9 combines with J gene TRBJ2-7; TRBD2 aligns across 9 bases. This CDR3 is built from 16 residues. V was clipped by 3 bases and J by 7 bases; unmatched bases: 14. The V gene's germline CDR1 is SGDLS and CDR2 YYNGEE. This CDR3 is CASSAGSRAGGLEQYF. The DNA for the CDR3 is TGTGCCAGCAGCGCCGGTTCGCGGGCGGGGGGGCTTGAGCAGTACTTC.

This clone was counted between two and nine times. CDR3 DNA sequence: TGTGCCAGCAGCTTGGCCGGGGCAGGGGATGGCTACACCTTC. It is translated as CASSLAGAGDGYTF. The chain employs TRBV5-4 and TRBJ1-2; D possibly corresponds to TRBD1 (6 bases). This CDR3 is 14 amino acids long. V was clipped by 0 bases and J by 6 bases, with 12 bases between them. Germline CDR1 reads SGHNT; CDR2 reads YYREEE (reference sequence).